A selection of T cell receptor beta chains follows, all from one sample in a study of T-cell reconstitution after alpha-beta-depleted transplantation in children. TCRdb reanalysed the PCR reads using MiXCR and keeps one entry per CDR3 protein. Altogether around 960,000 distinct CDR3 sequences are present, about 30% being singletons, with the ten largest covering 28%. Sequencing was performed on PBMCs, mostly from graft donor cells, taken 360 days after TCRalphabeta/CD19-depleted stem cell transplant. The receptor source for this set is a boy in the first two years of life who had a stem cell transplant for SCID, so the T cells may come from the graft donor. Each CDR3 is given with its conserved first and last residue. D genes are given only for firm matches. Rows give clone size only sometimes, using once, few, many, or a class for an expanded clone.

16	TRBV20-1	-	-	TRBJ1-5	TGCAGTGCTTCCCCGGGCCGGACACTTAGCAATCAGCCCCAGCATTTT	CSASPGRTLSNQPQHF
13	TRBV7-9	-	-	TRBJ1-1	TGTGCCAGCAGCTTTTACAGGAACACTGAAGCTTTCTTT	CASSFYRNTEAFF
16	TRBV12-3/TRBV12-4	TRBD1	-	TRBJ2-2	TGTGCCAGCAGTGGAGGACAGGGGGTATACACCGGGGAGCTGTTTTTT	CASSGGQGVYTGELFF
15	TRBV5-1	-	few	TRBJ2-4	TGCGCCAGCAGCCTAGTTAGGGGCGCCAAAAACATTCAGTACTTC	CASSLVRGAKNIQYF
16	TRBV5-5	-	-	TRBJ2-7	TGTGCCAGCAGCTTGTGGCCCGCAGGGCGGGCTTACGAGCAGTACTTC	CASSLWPAGRAYEQYF
15	TRBV5-5	-	-	TRBJ1-5	TGTGCCAGCAGCTCAAGGGTGGATCGCAATCAGCCCCAGCATTTT	CASSSRVDRNQPQHF
15	TRBV5-1	-	-	TRBJ1-5	TGCGCCAGCAGCTTGGACACAGGACCCAATCAGCCCCAGCATTTT	CASSLDTGPNQPQHF
15	TRBV4-2	TRBD2	once	TRBJ2-3	TGTGCCAGCAGCCGGGGGGGTTCAGAGACAGATACGCAGTATTTT	CASSRGGSETDTQYF
15	TRBV6-5	-	many	TRBJ1-2	TGTGCCAGCAGTTACTCGACGGACCACGGCTATGGCTACACCTTC	CASSYSTDHGYGYTF
14	TRBV7-2	-	few	TRBJ1-2	TGTGCCAGCAGCTTAGGGGGGATTTCGTCCGGCTACACCTTC	CASSLGGISSGYTF
15	TRBV20-1	-	few	TRBJ2-3	TGCAGTGCTAGAGATGCCGGGGGTCGGGCAGATACGCAGTATTTT	CSARDAGGRADTQYF
14	TRBV12-3/TRBV12-4	-	-	TRBJ2-3	TGTGCCAGCACCCACAGGGCTAGCACAGATACGCAGTATTTT	CASTHRASTDTQYF
13	TRBV5-6	TRBD1	few	TRBJ2-7	TGTGCCAGCAGCTGGGACAGGACAGGCGAGCAGTACTTC	CASSWDRTGEQYF
14	TRBV11-3	-	-	TRBJ2-2	TGTGCCAGCAGCTTAAACCCTCACACCGGGGAGCTGTTTTTT	CASSLNPHTGELFF
13	TRBV12-3/TRBV12-4	-	few	TRBJ2-7	TGTGCCAGCAGTTTCGGGGGGCAATACGAGCAGTACTTC	CASSFGGQYEQYF
16	TRBV28	TRBD1	-	TRBJ2-1	TGTGCCAGCAGGCCCGGGACAGGGGGCCCCTACAATGAGCAGTTCTTC	CASRPGTGGPYNEQFF
14	TRBV29-1	TRBD2	few	TRBJ2-1	TGCAGCGTTGGACTAGCGGGGGGTGGCAATGAGCAGTTCTTC	CSVGLAGGGNEQFF
16	TRBV5-1	TRBD2	-	TRBJ2-1	TGCGCCAGCAGCTTGGAGGCTAGCGGGGGGGACAATGAGCAGTTCTTC	CASSLEASGGDNEQFF
12	TRBV12-3/TRBV12-4	-	few	TRBJ2-5	TGTGCCAGCGGGGGTTTGAGTGAGACCCAGTACTTC	CASGGLSETQYF
14	TRBV27	TRBD1	-	TRBJ1-1	TGTGCCAGCGCACGGGGGAGGGGGCTCACTGAAGCTTTCTTT	CASARGRGLTEAFF
11	TRBV12-3/TRBV12-4	-	-	TRBJ2-1	TGTGCCAGCAGTTTCGGCGGCCGAAGGGTCTTC	CASSFGGRRVF
15	TRBV12-3/TRBV12-4	TRBD1	-	TRBJ2-2	TGTGCCAGCAGTTCGAGGGGGCTTCGGACCGGGGAGCTGTTTTTT	CASSSRGLRTGELFF